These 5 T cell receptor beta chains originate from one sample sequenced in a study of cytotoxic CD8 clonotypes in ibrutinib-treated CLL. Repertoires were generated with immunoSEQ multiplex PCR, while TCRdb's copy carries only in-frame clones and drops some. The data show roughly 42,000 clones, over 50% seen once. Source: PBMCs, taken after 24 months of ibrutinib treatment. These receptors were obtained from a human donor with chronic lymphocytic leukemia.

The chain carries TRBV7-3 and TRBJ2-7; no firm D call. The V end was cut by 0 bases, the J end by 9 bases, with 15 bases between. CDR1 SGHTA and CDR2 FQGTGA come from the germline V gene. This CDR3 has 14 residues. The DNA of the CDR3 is TGTGCCAGCAGCTTAACGGGAATTGGTGATGGGCAGTACTTC. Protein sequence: CASSLTGIGDGQYF.

DNA for the CDR3: TGTGCCAGCAGCCTCACAAAAATAGCGGGAGAATCCTACAATGAGCAGTTCTTC. This translates into CASSLTKIAGESYNEQFF. This chain uses TRBV11-3 with TRBJ2-1; 9 positions match TRBD2. J lost 1 base, V lost 5 bases, and 12 bases had no gene match. Germline V CDR1 and CDR2: SGHNT, YENEEA. The CDR3 extends over 18 amino acids.

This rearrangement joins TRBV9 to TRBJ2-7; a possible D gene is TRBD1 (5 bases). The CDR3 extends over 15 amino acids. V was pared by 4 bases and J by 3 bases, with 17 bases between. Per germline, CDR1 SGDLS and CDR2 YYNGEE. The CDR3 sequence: CASSREGAQVYEQYF. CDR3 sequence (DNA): TGTGCCAGCAGCCGCGAAGGGGCGCAGGTCTACGAGCAGTACTTC. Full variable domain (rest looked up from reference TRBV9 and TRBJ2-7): DSGVTQTPKHLITATGQRVTLRCSPRSGDLSVYWYQQSLDQGLQFLIQYYNGEERAKGNILERFSAQQFPDLHSELNLSSLELGDSALYFCASSREGAQVYEQYFGPGTRLTVT.

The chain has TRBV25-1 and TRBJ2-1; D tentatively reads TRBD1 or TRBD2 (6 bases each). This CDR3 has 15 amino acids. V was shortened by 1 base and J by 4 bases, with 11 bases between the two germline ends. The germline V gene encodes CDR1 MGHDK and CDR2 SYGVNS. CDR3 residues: CASSEFPGAYNEQFF. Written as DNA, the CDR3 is TGTGCCAGCAGTGAATTCCCGGGGGCGTACAATGAGCAGTTCTTC.

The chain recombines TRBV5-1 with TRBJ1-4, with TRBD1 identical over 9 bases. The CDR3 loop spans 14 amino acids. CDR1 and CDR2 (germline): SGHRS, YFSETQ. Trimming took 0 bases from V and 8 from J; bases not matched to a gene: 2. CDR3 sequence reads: CASSLGQGDEKLFF. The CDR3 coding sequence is TGCGCCAGCAGCTTGGGACAGGGGGACGAAAAACTGTTTTTT.